This section outlines one T cell receptor beta chain sequence together with its context. The antigen remains unidentified. Every bit of the isolated RNA underwent reverse transcription, so sequencing read expressed TCRB transcripts. Assay: immunoSEQ multiplex PCR; the TCRdb copy retains only in-frame clones and omits some. Of some 150,000 clones in the sample, roughly 50% were seen once. The sample is drawn from a study of beta chain features in type 1 diabetes. General study results and limits: Type 1 diabetes patients had VDJ junctions that carried fewer insertions and more deletions. PCR might preferentially amplify shorter templates, equally in patients and controls. Type 1 diabetes patients had moderately but significantly shorter TCRB CDR3s in all four CD4+ subsets.

This clonotype originated in a man aged 18 to 30 in good health. The sequenced material came from Tregs from blood.

CDR3 in DNA: TGTGCCAGTAGTCGCGGGACCGGACCTCTCACCGGGGAGCTGTTTTTT. Translating it yields CASSRGTGPLTGELFF. The rearrangement links TRBV19 to TRBJ2-2; tentatively, D is TRBD2 (6 bases). Germline CDR1 is LNHDA and CDR2 is SQIVND (reference sequence). This CDR3 spans 16 amino acids. Between the trimmed V and J ends, which lost 5 bases and 4 bases, there was a span of 17 bases.